This T cell receptor (beta chain) was retrieved from a study of blood T cells in healthy people across ages. Notes on the study in general: The study found more naive CD4+ cells and higher diversity in long-lived than aged donors.

This clonotype showed up many times. The antigen remains undetermined. Together with a sample-barcoded 5' primer, a J-beta primer mix was included in a second PCR lasting roughly 6 to 12 cycles. Tags on each cDNA molecule came from a template-switch adaptor with 12 random nucleotides. TCRdb re-derived calls from the 5' RACE reads in MiXCR, one entry per CDR3 protein. The sample has hundreds of thousands of distinct CDR3 sequences, approximately 21% seen once. The ends were cut back, 0 bases at V and 12 bases at J, with 18 bases in the middle. Germline values: CDR1 SGHRS, CDR2 YFSETQ. The CDR3 has 14 residues.

The sample consisted of blood. The receptor was isolated from a man between 65 and 80 years old in good health. V is TRBV5-1 and J is TRBJ2-5; TRBD2 might be the D (5 bases). CDR3 region: CASSLGHPASREYF. The CDR3 nucleotides are TGCGCCAGCAGCTTGGGACACCCAGCTAGCCGGGAGTACTTC.